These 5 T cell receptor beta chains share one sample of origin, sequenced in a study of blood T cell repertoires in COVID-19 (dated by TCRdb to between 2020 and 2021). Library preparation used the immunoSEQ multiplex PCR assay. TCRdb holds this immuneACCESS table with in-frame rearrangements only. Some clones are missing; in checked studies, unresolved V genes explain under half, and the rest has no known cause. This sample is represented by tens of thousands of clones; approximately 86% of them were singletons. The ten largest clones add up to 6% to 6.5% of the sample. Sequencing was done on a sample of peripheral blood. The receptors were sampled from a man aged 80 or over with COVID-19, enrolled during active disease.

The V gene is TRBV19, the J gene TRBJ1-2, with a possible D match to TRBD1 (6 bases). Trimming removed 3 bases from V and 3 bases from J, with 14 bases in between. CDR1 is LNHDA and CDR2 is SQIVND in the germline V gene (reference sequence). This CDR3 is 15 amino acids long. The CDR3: CASSMRDRSYYGYTF. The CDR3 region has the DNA TGTGCCAGTAGTATGAGAGACAGGAGCTACTATGGCTACACCTTC.

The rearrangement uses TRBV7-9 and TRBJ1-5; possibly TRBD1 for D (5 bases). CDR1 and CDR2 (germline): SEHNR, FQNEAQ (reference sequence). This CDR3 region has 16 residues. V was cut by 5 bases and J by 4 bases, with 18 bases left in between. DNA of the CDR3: TGTGCCAGCAGCCCCCCGACCTTTCAGGGAAATCAGCCCCAGCATTTT. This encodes CASSPPTFQGNQPQHF.

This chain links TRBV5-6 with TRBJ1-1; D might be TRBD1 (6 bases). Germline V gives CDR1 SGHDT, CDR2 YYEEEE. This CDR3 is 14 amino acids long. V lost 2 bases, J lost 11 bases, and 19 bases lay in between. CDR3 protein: CASSLGQIASWAFF. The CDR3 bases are TGTGCCAGCAGCTTAGGACAGATTGCCTCGTGGGCTTTCTTT.

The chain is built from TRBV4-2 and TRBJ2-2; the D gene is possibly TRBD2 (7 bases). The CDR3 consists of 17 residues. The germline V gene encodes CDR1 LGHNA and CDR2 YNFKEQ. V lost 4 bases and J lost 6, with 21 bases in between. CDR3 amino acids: CASSLMGGIRGSGELFF. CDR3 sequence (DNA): TGTGCCAGCAGCCTCATGGGGGGGATCAGGGGTTCCGGGGAGCTGTTTTTT.

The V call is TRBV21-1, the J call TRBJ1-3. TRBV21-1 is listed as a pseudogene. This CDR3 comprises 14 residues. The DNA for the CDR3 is TGTGCCAGCAGCCCCCGGGGGGCTGGAAACACCATATATTTT. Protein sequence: CASSPRGAGNTIYF.